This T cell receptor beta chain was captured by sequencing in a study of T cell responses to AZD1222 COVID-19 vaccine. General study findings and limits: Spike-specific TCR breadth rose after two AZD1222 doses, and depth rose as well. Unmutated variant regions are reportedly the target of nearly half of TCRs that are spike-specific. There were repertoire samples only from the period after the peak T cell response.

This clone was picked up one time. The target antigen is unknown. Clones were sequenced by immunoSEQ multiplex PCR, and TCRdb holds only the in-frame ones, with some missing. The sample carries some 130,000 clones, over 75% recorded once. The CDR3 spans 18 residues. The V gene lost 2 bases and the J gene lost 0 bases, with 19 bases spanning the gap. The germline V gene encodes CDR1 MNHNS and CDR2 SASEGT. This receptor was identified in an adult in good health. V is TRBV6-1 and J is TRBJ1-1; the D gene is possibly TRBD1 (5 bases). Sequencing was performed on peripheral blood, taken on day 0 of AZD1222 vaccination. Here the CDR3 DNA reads TGTGCCAGCAGTGAAAGTTTTGCCGGGGCAGGCCTGAACACTGAAGCTTTCTTT. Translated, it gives CASSESFAGAGLNTEAFF.